The rows below give T cell receptor beta chains drawn from one sample of a study of T cell clonotyping in hematopoietic cell transplantation. Profiling relied on immunoSEQ multiplex PCR, and the TCRdb table lists in-frame clones only, not all of them. The sample holds some 18,000 clones, about 82% seen once. Sample: peripheral blood mononuclear cells, taken before stem cell transplant. All receptors come from a man aged 50-60 years with acute myeloid leukemia. Some clones in this sample may be carry-over from other donors' samples. Both conserved end residues are part of each CDR3. D genes are given only for firm matches. Clone size is not always given. Where it is, it says once, few, many or a class for expanded clones.

>TRBJ1-1|NA|NA|TRBV5-5
CASSQGDGSYTEAFF
TGTGCCAGCAGCCAGGGAGACGGGTCTTACACTGAAGCTTTCTTT
>TRBJ2-3|TRBD2|NA|TRBV4-1
CASSQTTSGGATDTQYF
TGCGCCAGCAGCCAAACAACTAGCGGGGGGGCCACAGATACGCAGTATTTT
>TRBJ1-1|TRBD1|NA|TRBV5-5
CASSTGQAKNTEAFF
TGTGCCAGCAGCACAGGACAGGCGAAGAACACTGAAGCTTTCTTT
>TRBJ1-3|NA|NA|TRBV27
CASSSVSGNTIYF
TGTGCCAGCAGTTCAGTCTCTGGAAACACCATATATTTT
>TRBJ2-5|NA|NA|TRBV19
CAKGGGHREGGQETQYF
TGTGCCAAAGGGGGGGGCCACCGGGAAGGTGGACAAGAGACCCAGTACTTC
>TRBJ2-1|NA|once|TRBV20-1
CSARESGEQFF
TGCAGTGCTAGAGAATCGGGTGAGCAGTTCTTC
>TRBJ1-3|NA|NA|TRBV14
CASSQDRLAGNTIYF
TGTGCCAGCAGCCAAGATCGACTCGCTGGAAACACCATATATTTT
>TRBJ2-3|NA|NA|TRBV5-1
CASSLEGVRTDTQYF
TGCGCCAGCAGCTTGGAAGGGGTTCGCACAGATACGCAGTATTTT
>TRBJ2-7|TRBD2|once|TRBV7-2
CASSLSGAEQYF
TGTGCCAGCAGCTTAAGCGGGGCTGAGCAGTACTTC
>TRBJ1-1|TRBD1|medium-sized|TRBV5-1
CASSLTTGENTEAFF
TGCGCCAGCAGCTTAACCACAGGGGAGAACACTGAAGCTTTCTTT
>TRBJ2-5|TRBD2|NA|TRBV9
CASSEGWEGRAETQYF
TGTGCCAGCAGCGAGGGGTGGGAGGGACGGGCAGAGACCCAGTACTTC
>TRBJ1-5|TRBD1|once|TRBV5-6
CASSRQGWRNQPQHF
TGTGCCAGCAGCCGACAGGGGTGGCGCAATCAGCCCCAGCATTTT
>TRBJ2-2|TRBD2|NA|TRBV4-3
CASRLAKNTGELFF
TGCGCCAGCCGACTAGCGAAGAACACCGGGGAGCTGTTTTTT
>TRBJ2-5|NA|once|TRBV9
CASSPRDGQETQYF
TGTGCCAGCAGCCCTCGTGACGGCCAAGAGACCCAGTACTTC
>TRBJ2-7|NA|NA|TRBV4-3
CASSAGWGVAPYEQYF
TGCGCCAGCAGCGCCGGATGGGGAGTTGCTCCCTACGAGCAGTACTTC
>TRBJ2-3|TRBD1|NA|TRBV11-2
CASSRGPGGTDTQYF
TGTGCCAGCAGCCGTGGTCCAGGGGGAACAGATACGCAGTATTTT
>TRBJ1-1|TRBD1|few|TRBV11-2
CASTDTDRGHTEAFF
TGTGCCAGCACCGACACGGACAGGGGGCACACTGAAGCTTTCTTT
>TRBJ1-2|NA|NA|TRBV29-1
CSVPPGDGYTF
TGCAGCGTTCCGCCAGGGGATGGCTACACCTTC
>TRBJ2-1|TRBD2|NA|TRBV7-8
CASSLGTSVGGGEQFF
TGTGCCAGCAGCTTAGGGACTAGCGTCGGGGGGGGTGAGCAGTTCTTC
>TRBJ2-7|TRBD1|NA|TRBV9
CASSVSEGTGGEQYF
TGTGCCAGCAGCGTTAGTGAAGGGACAGGGGGCGAGCAGTACTTC
>TRBJ1-2|TRBD1|once|TRBV10-3
CAISEGQGVFNYGYTF
TGTGCCATCAGTGAGGGACAGGGGGTGTTTAACTATGGCTACACCTTC
>TRBJ1-1|NA|once|TRBV28
CASRPWSLEGVGTEAFF
TGTGCCAGCAGGCCTTGGTCTCTCGAGGGCGTGGGGACTGAAGCTTTCTTT
>TRBJ2-7|NA|once|TRBV5-1
CASRATYEQYF
TGCGCCAGCAGGGCCACCTACGAGCAGTACTTC
>TRBJ1-2|NA|NA|TRBV9
CASSVGELSTKRDILRGYTF
TGTGCCAGCAGCGTAGGGGAGCTCTCAACAAAACGGGACATTTTGCGCGGCTACACCTTC
>TRBJ2-7|NA|NA|TRBV9
CASSVSSGAYEQYF
TGTGCCAGCAGCGTATCCAGCGGTGCCTACGAGCAGTACTTC
>TRBJ1-2|TRBD1|NA|TRBV4-1
CASSPQTGNYGYTF
TGCGCCAGCAGCCCCCAGACAGGGAACTATGGCTACACCTTC
>TRBJ2-2|NA|NA|TRBV2
CASSETRTGELFF
TGTGCCAGCAGCGAGACCCGTACCGGGGAGCTGTTTTTT
>TRBJ1-2|NA|NA|TRBV19
CASRLQGDYGYTF
TGTGCCAGTAGGTTACAGGGAGACTATGGCTACACCTTC
>TRBJ2-5|NA|NA|TRBV27
CASSLFATGGETQYF
TGTGCCAGCAGTTTATTTGCGACTGGGGGAGAGACCCAGTACTTC
>TRBJ2-3|NA|once|TRBV25-1
CASSEDVVGDTQYF
TGTGCCAGCAGTGAAGATGTTGTCGGCGATACGCAGTATTTT
>TRBJ1-2|NA|NA|TRBV20-1
CSTDRYGYTF
TGCAGTACGGACAGATATGGCTACACCTTC
>TRBJ1-4|TRBD1|NA|TRBV27
CASSSSGTGRGEKLFF
TGTGCCAGCAGCTCTTCCGGGACAGGGAGGGGTGAAAAACTGTTTTTT
>TRBJ2-3|NA|NA|TRBV4-2
CASSQVGESADTQYF
TGTGCCAGCAGCCAGGTTGGGGAGAGCGCAGATACGCAGTATTTT
>TRBJ2-5|NA|NA|TRBV2
CASGRRQETQYF
TGTGCCAGCGGAAGGAGACAAGAGACCCAGTACTTC
>TRBJ1-2|NA|NA|TRBV6-6
CASSLGASNYGYTF
TGTGCCAGCAGCCTCGGGGCTTCCAACTATGGCTACACCTTC
>TRBJ2-5|NA|NA|TRBV13
CASLIWGVEETQYF
TGTGCCAGCCTTATTTGGGGAGTAGAAGAGACCCAGTACTTC
>TRBJ1-1|NA|NA|TRBV9
CASSLSWGADTEAFF
TGTGCCAGCAGCCTATCATGGGGGGCGGACACTGAAGCTTTCTTT
>TRBJ2-7|NA|NA|TRBV5-4
CASSLEASLGEQYF
TGTGCCAGCAGCTTGGAGGCCAGTTTGGGCGAGCAGTACTTC
>TRBJ2-1|NA|NA|TRBV4-3
CASSQSLSEQFF
TGCGCCAGCAGCCAAAGTCTTAGTGAGCAGTTCTTC
>TRBJ2-2|TRBD2|NA|TRBV11-2
CASSLAGGGTGELFF
TGTGCCAGCAGCTTAGCGGGGGGGGGAACCGGGGAGCTGTTTTTT
>TRBJ2-3|NA|NA|TRBV7-2
CASSTSGLKTDTQYF
TGTGCCAGCAGCACCTCGGGACTCAAAACAGATACGCAGTATTTT
>TRBJ1-2|TRBD1|once|TRBV5-4
CASSFGTGGIVDGYTF
TGTGCCAGCAGCTTTGGGACAGGGGGCATCGTGGATGGCTACACCTTC
>TRBJ1-1|NA|NA|TRBV5-1
CASSLRAENTEAFF
TGCGCCAGCAGCTTGCGGGCAGAGAACACTGAAGCTTTCTTT
>TRBJ2-2|NA|NA|TRBV6-5
CASSYVAPTGELFF
TGTGCCAGCAGTTACGTGGCCCCCACCGGGGAGCTGTTTTTT
>TRBJ2-2|NA|once|TRBV29-1
CSVLGRSNTGELFF
TGCAGCGTTCTAGGCAGGAGCAACACCGGGGAGCTGTTTTTT
>TRBJ1-4|NA|NA|TRBV4-2
CASSQYSGSGEKLFF
TGTGCCAGCAGCCAGTATTCGGGGTCGGGTGAAAAACTGTTTTTT
>TRBJ1-1|NA|few|TRBV5-3
CASSLGGPTEAFF
TGTGCCAGCAGCTTGGGGGGGCCCACTGAAGCTTTCTTT
>TRBJ1-1|NA|NA|TRBV27
CASSPRSNTEAFF
TGTGCCAGCAGTCCCAGGTCGAACACTGAAGCTTTCTTT
>TRBJ2-5|TRBD2|NA|TRBV25-1
CASSEGGSAGETQYF
TGTGCCAGCAGTGAAGGCGGGAGCGCTGGAGAGACCCAGTACTTC
>TRBJ2-2|TRBD2|NA|TRBV19
CASSSTSGSTGELFF
TGTGCCAGTAGTTCGACTAGCGGGTCGACCGGGGAGCTGTTTTTT
>TRBJ1-1|NA|NA|TRBV7-2
CASSPPPGVEAFF
TGTGCCAGCAGCCCTCCACCGGGGGTTGAAGCTTTCTTT
>TRBJ1-2|NA|NA|TRBV5-1
CASSLEGGAAYGYTF
TGCGCCAGCAGCTTGGAGGGGGGGGCGGCTTATGGCTACACCTTC
>TRBJ1-2|NA|NA|TRBV6-4
CASWTALYGYTF
TGTGCCAGTTGGACAGCCTTATATGGCTACACCTTC
>TRBJ2-5|NA|NA|TRBV5-6
CASSLTLQETQYF
TGTGCCAGCAGCTTGACTCTCCAAGAGACCCAGTACTTC
>TRBJ2-7|TRBD1|NA|TRBV27
CASSPQTGGLDEQYF
TGTGCCAGCAGTCCCCAGACAGGGGGCCTGGACGAGCAGTACTTC
>TRBJ1-1|NA|NA|TRBV7-3
CASSLSGVMNTEAFF
TGTGCCAGCAGCTTATCGGGGGTCATGAACACTGAAGCTTTCTTT
>TRBJ2-6|NA|NA|TRBV5-1
CASSLTLSGANVLTF
TGCGCCAGCAGCTTGACCCTCTCTGGGGCCAACGTCCTGACTTTC
>TRBJ1-2|NA|NA|TRBV2
CASSEDNLRQGGEGYTF
TGTGCCAGCAGTGAAGATAATCTAAGGCAAGGTGGGGAGGGCTACACCTTC
>TRBJ1-5|NA|NA|TRBV5-4
CASSRSGGQPQHF
TGTGCCAGCAGCAGGAGTGGGGGGCAGCCCCAGCATTTT
>TRBJ2-3|TRBD2|NA|TRBV6-1
CASSGRGGTTSTDTQYF
TGTGCCAGCAGTGGGCGCGGGGGGACTACTAGCACAGATACGCAGTATTTT